This T cell receptor (beta chain) was retrieved from a study of monozygotic twins with inflammatory bowel disease. The template-switching step introduced UMIs that carried a 6-nucleotide sample barcode. TCRdb reanalyzed the 5' RACE reads and collapses them to one entry per CDR3 protein, without DNA. The sample's table shows some 440,000 distinct CDR3 sequences. The CDR3 has 15 residues. The V gene's germline CDR1 is SGHRS and CDR2 YFSETQ. The rearrangement joins TRBV5-1 to TRBJ2-3; TCRdb returns TRBD1, unconfirmable since there is no DNA. Source material: blood. The origin of this receptor is a human donor with ulcerative colitis or Crohn's disease, or a healthy co-twin of an affected twin (not recorded which). The chain's CDR3 is CASSSGQTGTDTQYF.